This T cell receptor (beta chain) emerged from a study of cytomegalovirus exposure and HLA in healthy donors. Findings and caveats of the study: Later analysis found that TCR beta chains associated with HLA were more clonally expanded than other, equally common chains.

V was trimmed by 0 bases and J by 5 bases, leaving 13 bases between them. Germline CDR1 MNHEY, CDR2 SMNVEV (reference sequence). The CDR3 has 15 residues. In the PCR, 60 Vbeta and 13 Jbeta primers were used. This table comes from immunoSEQ multiplex PCR, and its TCRdb copy is limited to in-frame clones, with some not included. The table lists tens of thousands of clones, around 78% of them singletons, with almost 4.5% in the top ten. Concerning this clone: The antigen remains unidentified.

The V gene is TRBV27, the J gene TRBJ1-1; D ambiguous. Input material: PBMCs. The sequence was collected from a man aged 35 to 55 in good health and CMV-seronegative. Written as DNA, the CDR3 is TGTGCCAGCAGTTTATCCCCCCGAGGGCGGACTGAAGCTTTCTTT. Encoded protein: CASSLSPRGRTEAFF.